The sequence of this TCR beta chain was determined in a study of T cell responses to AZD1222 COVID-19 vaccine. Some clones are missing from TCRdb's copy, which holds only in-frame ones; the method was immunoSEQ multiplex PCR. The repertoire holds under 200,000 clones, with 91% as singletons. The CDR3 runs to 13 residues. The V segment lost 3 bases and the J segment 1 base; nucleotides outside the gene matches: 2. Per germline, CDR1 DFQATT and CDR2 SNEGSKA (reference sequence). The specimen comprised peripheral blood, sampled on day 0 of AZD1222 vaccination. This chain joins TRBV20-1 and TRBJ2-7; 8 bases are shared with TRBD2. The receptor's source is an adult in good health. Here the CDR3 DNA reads TGCAGTGCTAGTGGGACTAGGTCCTACGAGCAGTACTTC. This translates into CSASGTRSYEQYF.